What follows are 9 T cell receptor beta chains derived from one specimen sequenced in a study of blood T cells in healthy people across ages. A second PCR of about 6 to 12 cycles used a sample-barcoded 5' primer and a J-beta primer mix. TCRdb used MiXCR to reprocess the 5' RACE reads, holding one entry per CDR3 protein. The sample lists approximately 350,000 distinct CDR3 sequences; roughly half were seen once. The sample taken for sequencing was blood. The receptors were sampled from a man aged 60 to 69 in good health.

This clonotype appeared a few times. The J gene is TRBJ2-4, the V gene TRBV4-2; 8 bases line up with TRBD1. The assigned J gene may be wrong: the sequence end matches TRBJ2-7 better. Germline V gives CDR1 LGHNA, CDR2 YNFKEQ. The CDR3 spans 15 residues. The CDR3 DNA reads TGTGCCAGCAGCCGAGACAGGGGCGGTCTCTACGAGCAGTACTTC. Encoded protein: CASSRDRGGLYEQYF.

In its sample, this clonotype was seen once. A read error may account for a junction end that differs from germline. The chain combines TRBV10-3 with TRBJ2-1, with a possible D match to TRBD2 (6 bases). Germline CDR1 is ENHRY and CDR2 is SYGVKD. This CDR3 comprises 12 residues. DNA of the CDR3: TGTACCATCGGAGCGGGTGCGTATGAGCAGTTCTTC. Its translation is CTIGAGAYEQFF.

The genes are TRBV24-1 and TRBJ2-3; 8 bases match TRBD1. Germline CDR1 reads KGHDR; CDR2 reads SFDVKD. The CDR3 has 15 residues. J gave up 4 bases and V 5 bases, and 7 bases lay outside the gene matches. The CDR3 region has the DNA TGTGCCACCAGTGTCCCACAGGGGGAAGCAGATACGCAGTATTTT. This encodes CATSVPQGEADTQYF.

V is TRBV5-6 and J is TRBJ2-3, with D possibly matching TRBD2 (5 bases). V gave up 0 bases and J gave up 2 bases, with 13 bases separating them. Germline assignment: CDR1 SGHDT and CDR2 YYEEEE. There are 16 residues in the CDR3. This CDR3 is CASSLGLTPSTDTQYF. CDR3 in DNA: TGTGCCAGCAGCTTGGGACTAACCCCCTCCACAGATACGCAGTATTTT. The variable domain in full, with the rest retrieved from reference TRBV5-6 and TRBJ2-3, is DAGVTQSPTHLIKTRGQQVTLRCSPKSGHDTVSWYQQALGQGPQFIFQYYEEEERQRGNFPDRFSGHQFPNYSSELNVNALLLGDSALYLCASSLGLTPSTDTQYFGPGTRLTVL.

The count of this clonotype is one. This sequence joins TRBV20-1 and TRBJ2-7; the D gene is possibly TRBD2 (6 bases). Germline CDR1 DFQATT, CDR2 SNEGSKA (reference sequence). This CDR3 contains 15 residues. Trimming pared 8 bases from V and 3 bases from J, leaving 23 bases between. CDR3 nucleotide sequence: TGCAGTTCATCTAGAGGGTTAGCGGAATACTACGAGCAGTACTTC. This translates into CSSSRGLAEYYEQYF.

This chain links TRBV21-1 with TRBJ2-7; TRBD1, as called in the table, went unchecked against the DNA. TRBV21-1 constitutes a pseudogene. This CDR3 is built from 14 residues. CDR3: CASSKRGIGEEQYF. CDR3 nucleotide sequence: TGTGCCAGCAGCAAGCGGGGGATAGGAGAAGAGCAGTACTTC.

The genes are TRBV7-2 and TRBJ2-1, with D possibly called TRBD1 or TRBD2 (6 bases each). Trimming stripped 5 bases from V and 9 bases from J, with 14 bases between. Germline V gives CDR1 SGHTA, CDR2 FQGNSA. CDR3 size: 13 residues. CDR3 loop: CASSRARGVEQFF. CDR3 coding DNA: TGTGCCAGCAGCCGGGCAAGGGGGGTTGAGCAGTTCTTC.

The rearrangement links TRBV7-6 to TRBJ1-4; D ambiguous. There are 13 residues in the CDR3. Germline V gene data show CDR1 as SGHVS and CDR2 as FNYEAQ. V dropped 5 bases and J dropped 6 bases, with 10 bases sitting between them. CDR3 coding DNA: TGTGCCAGCAGCCCCCATGCGGATGAAAAACTGTTTTTT. Encoded protein: CASSPHADEKLFF. Drawing the rest from reference TRBV7-6 and TRBJ1-4, the complete variable domain is GAGVSQSPRYKVTKRGQDVALRCDPISGHVSLYWYRQALGQGPEFLTYFNYEAQQDKSGLPNDRFSAERPEGSISTLTIQRTEQRDSAMYRCASSPHADEKLFFGSGTQLSVL.

This chain uses TRBV20-1 with TRBJ2-6, with unresolved D. The CDR3 is made up of 14 amino acids. Germline CDR1 reads DFQATT; CDR2 reads SNEGSKA (reference sequence). The V end was cut by 3 bases, the J end by 4 bases, with 10 bases between. The CDR3 spells CSASLISGANVLTF. As DNA, the CDR3 is TGCAGTGCTAGTCTTATTTCGGGGGCCAACGTCCTGACTTTC.